The source of this T cell receptor (beta chain) is a study of monozygotic twins with inflammatory bowel disease. A note on this clonotype: Its antigen is still unknown.

The template-switching step introduced UMIs that carried a 6-nucleotide sample barcode. TCRdb reprocessed the 5' RACE reads and keeps a single row for each CDR3 protein, giving no DNA. This repertoire includes 300,000 to 350,000 distinct CDR3 sequences. Broader study findings: Some repertoire variability may stem from patients' differing immunosuppressive treatments.

This CDR3 is 14 amino acids long. Germline V gene lookup returns CDR1 LNHNV and CDR2 YYDKDF (reference sequence). The receptor was derived from a human donor with ulcerative colitis or Crohn's disease, or a healthy co-twin of an affected twin (not recorded which). The specimen was blood. V is TRBV15 and J is TRBJ2-7. CDR3 sequence: CATSSGFESYEQYF.